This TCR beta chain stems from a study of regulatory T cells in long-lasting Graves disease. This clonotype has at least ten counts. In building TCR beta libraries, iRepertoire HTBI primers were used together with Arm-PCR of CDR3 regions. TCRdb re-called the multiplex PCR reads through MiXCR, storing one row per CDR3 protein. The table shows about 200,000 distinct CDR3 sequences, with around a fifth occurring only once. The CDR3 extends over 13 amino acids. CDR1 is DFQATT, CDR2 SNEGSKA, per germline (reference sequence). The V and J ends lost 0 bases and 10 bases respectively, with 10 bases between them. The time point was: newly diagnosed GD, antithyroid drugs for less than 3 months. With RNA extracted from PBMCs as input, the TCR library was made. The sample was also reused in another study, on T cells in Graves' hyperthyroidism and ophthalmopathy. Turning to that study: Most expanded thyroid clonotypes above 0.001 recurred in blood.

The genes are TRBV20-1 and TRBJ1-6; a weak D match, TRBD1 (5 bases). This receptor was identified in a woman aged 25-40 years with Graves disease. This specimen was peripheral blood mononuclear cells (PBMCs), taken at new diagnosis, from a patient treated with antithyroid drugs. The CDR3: CSARDERDSPLHF. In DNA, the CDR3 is TGCAGTGCTAGAGATGAGAGGGACTCACCCCTCCACTTT.